This T cell receptor (beta chain) was recovered during a study of T cell clones after liver transplantation. About the research overall: Samples came from ITN030ST, which attempted immunosuppression withdrawal within 2 years of liver transplantation. Post-transplant blood was tracked for graft-donor-reactive T cell clones identified in a pre-transplant mixed lymphocyte reaction. Overall study results and limits: A larger donor-reactive than third-party decline suggested partial antigen-specific deletion.

Notes on this clone: Its antigen is not identified.

TCRdb's copy holds only in-frame clones and misses some; the assay was immunoSEQ multiplex PCR. Here the sample spans fewer than 50,000 clones, 70% to 90% being singletons. Trimming took 5 bases from V and 0 from J, leaving 14 bases between them. CDR3 length equals 15 residues. The germline V gene has CDR1 MNHEY and CDR2 SMNVEV (reference sequence). Sorting of unstimulated PBMCs yielded separate CD3+CD4+ and CD3+CD8+ fractions. This chain joins TRBV27 and TRBJ2-7; the D gene is possibly TRBD1 (6 bases). Material: CD4+ T cells from blood, obtained 24 months after liver transplant. This clonotype originated in a human patient who received a liver transplant. The graft donor may have contributed some T cells. The CDR3 DNA is TGTGCCAGCAGTCTAAGACAGGACAACTCCTACGAGCAGTACTTC. Encoded protein: CASSLRQDNSYEQYF.